This is a list of T cell receptor beta chains from one sample in a study of blood T cells in healthy people across ages. One entry per CDR3 protein, called by TCRdb with MiXCR from the 5' RACE reads. The sample consists of fewer than 1.5 million distinct CDR3 sequences, 35% to 45% of them appearing once. Input material: blood. Every receptor here comes from a woman aged 18-29 years in good health. Each CDR3 is given with its conserved first and last residue. A D gene is named only where the DNA matches it firmly. A clone size is listed for some rows: how often the clone was seen (once, few, many), or a class if it is expanded.

J: TRBJ2-7
V: TRBV2
D: NA
size: few
DNA: TGTGCCAGCAGTGAATGGGCGGTTTTAAACGAGCAGTACTTC
CDR3: CASSEWAVLNEQYF

J: TRBJ2-2
V: TRBV20-1
D: TRBD1
size: few
DNA: TGCAGTGCCGGGACAGGGGTCACCGGGGAGCTGTTTTTT
CDR3: CSAGTGVTGELFF

J: TRBJ2-1
V: TRBV6-5
D: NA
size: few
DNA: TGTGCCAGCAGTTACTCAGCAGGGTTTAGTGAGCAGTTCTTC
CDR3: CASSYSAGFSEQFF

J: TRBJ2-3
V: TRBV7-9
D: NA
size: NA
DNA: TGTGCCAGCAGCTCGCTGAAGGGGGGGGTGCCAGATACGCAGTATTTT
CDR3: CASSSLKGGVPDTQYF

J: TRBJ2-5
V: TRBV20-1
D: TRBD1
size: NA
DNA: TGCAGTGCTAGAAATGACAGGGGCTTAGAGACCCAGTACTTC
CDR3: CSARNDRGLETQYF

J: TRBJ1-2
V: TRBV6-6
D: NA
size: NA
DNA: TGTGCCAGCAGCCGCCGTGGGGAGTCGGAGGCTCAAGGCTACACCTTC
CDR3: CASSRRGESEAQGYTF

J: TRBJ2-3
V: TRBV4-1
D: TRBD2
size: many
DNA: TGCGCCAGCAGCCAATCGTCTAGCGGGGGGAGCACAGATACGCAGTATTTT
CDR3: CASSQSSSGGSTDTQYF

J: TRBJ1-5
V: TRBV2
D: NA
size: NA
DNA: TGTGCCAGCAACCGTGGGGGGGGTCAGCCCCAGCATTTT
CDR3: CASNRGGGQPQHF

J: TRBJ2-3
V: TRBV14
D: TRBD1
size: few
DNA: TGTGCCAGCAGCCAGACCAGGGGGACGGCAGATACGCAGTATTTT
CDR3: CASSQTRGTADTQYF

J: TRBJ2-7
V: TRBV6-1
D: NA
size: few
DNA: TGTGCCCTCCTCAAAGCCCCAGCCTACGAGCAGTACTTC
CDR3: CALLKAPAYEQYF

J: TRBJ2-5
V: TRBV5-1
D: NA
size: NA
DNA: TGCGCCAGCAGCTTTTCTGGGCCTCAAGGAAAAGAGACCCAGTACTTC
CDR3: CASSFSGPQGKETQYF

J: TRBJ2-1
V: TRBV20-1
D: TRBD2
size: NA
DNA: TGCAGTGCTAGAGATCCCGGGACTAGCGGGAGGGATGAGCAGTTCTTC
CDR3: CSARDPGTSGRDEQFF

J: TRBJ2-1
V: TRBV5-1
D: TRBD2
size: NA
DNA: TGCGCCAGCAGCGTGGTAGCGGGCAACAATGAGCAGTTCTTC
CDR3: CASSVVAGNNEQFF

J: TRBJ2-6
V: TRBV5-1
D: NA
size: NA
DNA: TGCGCCAGCAGCCCAGGGGTCTTCTCTGGGGCCAACGTCCTGACTTTC
CDR3: CASSPGVFSGANVLTF

J: TRBJ2-3
V: TRBV5-1
D: NA
size: NA
DNA: TGCGCCAGTGCTAAGCCTAGCACAGATACGCAGTATTTT
CDR3: CASAKPSTDTQYF

J: TRBJ2-5
V: TRBV5-1
D: NA
size: NA
DNA: TGCGCCAGCAGCTTGGAAGCCCGGAATGAGCAGTACTTC
CDR3: CASSLEARNEQYF

J: TRBJ1-2
V: TRBV12-3/TRBV12-4
D: NA
size: NA
DNA: TGTGCCAGCAGTTTTCTACAGAACTATGGCTGCACCTTC
CDR3: CASSFLQNYGCTF

J: TRBJ2-5
V: TRBV10-2
D: NA
size: few
DNA: TGCGCCAGCAGTCGGCTGGAGGTCGATGAGCAGTACTTC
CDR3: CASSRLEVDEQYF

J: TRBJ2-1
V: TRBV2
D: NA
size: NA
DNA: TGTGCCAGCAGTGTAAGGGAGGGGGATGAGCAGTTCTTC
CDR3: CASSVREGDEQFF

J: TRBJ1-2
V: TRBV7-9
D: NA
size: few
DNA: TGTGCCAGCAGCTTTTCGAATAACAGGGTCAACTATGGCTACACCTTC
CDR3: CASSFSNNRVNYGYTF

J: TRBJ2-3
V: TRBV30
D: NA
size: NA
DNA: TGTGCCTGGACGCCCTCTGATGGGGGCACAGATACGCAGTATTTT
CDR3: CAWTPSDGGTDTQYF

J: TRBJ2-1
V: TRBV20-1
D: TRBD2
size: once
DNA: TGCAGTGCTAGCGGGGGGGCAGGTTACAATGAGCAGTTCTTC
CDR3: CSASGGAGYNEQFF

J: TRBJ1-1
V: TRBV6-1
D: NA
size: NA
DNA: TGTGCCAGCAGTCCCCGAAGTGGTGGCACTGAAGCTTTCTTT
CDR3: CASSPRSGGTEAFF

J: TRBJ2-7
V: TRBV5-1
D: TRBD2
size: NA
DNA: TGCGCCAGCAGCTTGGCCTCTAGCGGGAGGTCGTACGAGCAGTACTTC
CDR3: CASSLASSGRSYEQYF

J: TRBJ2-5
V: TRBV28
D: NA
size: many
DNA: TGTGCCAGCAGTTTGGGGGGACAGAATCAAGAGACCCAGTACTTC
CDR3: CASSLGGQNQETQYF

J: TRBJ2-1
V: TRBV25-1
D: NA
size: NA
DNA: TGTGCCGGCAGTGAGCGGGCTGACTATGAGCAGTTCTTC
CDR3: CAGSERADYEQFF

J: TRBJ1-5
V: TRBV27
D: NA
size: NA
DNA: TGTGCCAGCAGTTTATCGGGGGGGGCTGGGCAGCCCCAGCATTTT
CDR3: CASSLSGGAGQPQHF

J: TRBJ1-3
V: TRBV9
D: NA
size: NA
DNA: TGTGCCAGCAGCGTAGAGGAACGTCGACGCTCTGGAAACACCATATATTTT
CDR3: CASSVEERRRSGNTIYF

J: TRBJ2-7
V: TRBV27
D: NA
size: many
DNA: TGTGCCAGCAGACCTACAGGGAGGTCCTACGAGCAGTACTTC
CDR3: CASRPTGRSYEQYF

J: TRBJ2-5
V: TRBV4-1
D: TRBD1
size: few
DNA: TGCGCCAGCAGCCAAGCAACCTGGACAGGGGGGACCCAGTACTTC
CDR3: CASSQATWTGGTQYF

J: TRBJ2-1
V: TRBV6-5
D: TRBD2
size: NA
DNA: TGTGCCAGCAGTTACCCCCTAGGTAGCGGGAAACGGGATGAGCAGTTCTTC
CDR3: CASSYPLGSGKRDEQFF

J: TRBJ1-1
V: TRBV6-5
D: NA
size: NA
DNA: TGTGCCAGCAGTTACTTAGGTGAAGCTTTCTTT
CDR3: CASSYLGEAFF

J: TRBJ2-5
V: TRBV5-1
D: TRBD2
size: NA
DNA: TGCGCCAGCAGCCGCCTTCCGGGACTAGCGAGTGGGGAGACCCAGTACTTC
CDR3: CASSRLPGLASGETQYF

J: TRBJ2-5
V: TRBV9
D: TRBD2
size: few
DNA: TGTGCCAGCAGCGCGGGACTAGCGGAAACCCAAGAGACCCAGTACTTC
CDR3: CASSAGLAETQETQYF

J: TRBJ2-7
V: TRBV20-1
D: TRBD1
size: few
DNA: TGCAGTGCAACCCACCAAAGTCCCGGGACAGGGTTAAGAATTTCCTACGAGCAGTACTTC
CDR3: CSATHQSPGTGLRISYEQYF

J: TRBJ1-2
V: TRBV2
D: NA
size: NA
DNA: TGTGCCGCGGGTGGCTACACCTTC
CDR3: CAAGGYTF

J: TRBJ2-7
V: TRBV7-9
D: NA
size: NA
DNA: TGTGCCAGCAGACCGACAGAGCCCTGCGAGCAGTACTTC
CDR3: CASRPTEPCEQYF

J: TRBJ2-3
V: TRBV30
D: NA
size: NA
DNA: TGTGCCTGGAGTGTAGGGCCCACAGCGGCAGATACGCAGTATTTT
CDR3: CAWSVGPTAADTQYF

J: TRBJ2-3
V: TRBV12-3/TRBV12-4
D: TRBD1
size: few
DNA: TGTGCCAGCAGTCCATGGGACAGTCGAACCTTAGATACGCAGTATTTT
CDR3: CASSPWDSRTLDTQYF

J: TRBJ2-1
V: TRBV6-5
D: NA
size: NA
DNA: TGTGCCAGCAGACGACTAGTCTTAGATGGGGATGAGCAGTTCTTC
CDR3: CASRRLVLDGDEQFF

J: TRBJ2-7
V: TRBV4-1
D: TRBD1
size: few
DNA: TGCGCCAGCAGCCAAGATCGAGACAGGGCCTCCTACGAGCAGTACTTC
CDR3: CASSQDRDRASYEQYF

J: TRBJ1-5
V: TRBV21-1
D: NA
size: NA
DNA: TGTGCCAGCAGCAGGCGACAGCGATATAGCAATCAGCCCCAGCATTTT
CDR3: CASSRRQRYSNQPQHF

J: TRBJ1-4
V: TRBV7-8
D: NA
size: NA
DNA: TGTGCCAGCAGCGACGACAAGGAGAAAACTAATGAAAAACTGTTTTTT
CDR3: CASSDDKEKTNEKLFF

J: TRBJ2-5
V: TRBV5-5
D: TRBD2
size: NA
DNA: TGTGCCAGCAGACCGGGGGGAACAGTCCCAGAGACCCAGTACTTC
CDR3: CASRPGGTVPETQYF

J: TRBJ1-5
V: TRBV20-1
D: NA
size: NA
DNA: TGCAGTGCCACTACAGGGTACGGCAATCAGCCCCAGCATTTT
CDR3: CSATTGYGNQPQHF

J: TRBJ2-7
V: TRBV10-3
D: NA
size: few
DNA: TGTGCCACCGCCGACTCGTACGAGCAGTACTTC
CDR3: CATADSYEQYF

J: TRBJ2-6
V: TRBV11-2
D: TRBD1
size: NA
DNA: TGTGCCAGCAGCTTAGATCTGGAACAGGGGGCCCTCTCTGGGGCCAACGTCCTGACTTTC
CDR3: CASSLDLEQGALSGANVLTF